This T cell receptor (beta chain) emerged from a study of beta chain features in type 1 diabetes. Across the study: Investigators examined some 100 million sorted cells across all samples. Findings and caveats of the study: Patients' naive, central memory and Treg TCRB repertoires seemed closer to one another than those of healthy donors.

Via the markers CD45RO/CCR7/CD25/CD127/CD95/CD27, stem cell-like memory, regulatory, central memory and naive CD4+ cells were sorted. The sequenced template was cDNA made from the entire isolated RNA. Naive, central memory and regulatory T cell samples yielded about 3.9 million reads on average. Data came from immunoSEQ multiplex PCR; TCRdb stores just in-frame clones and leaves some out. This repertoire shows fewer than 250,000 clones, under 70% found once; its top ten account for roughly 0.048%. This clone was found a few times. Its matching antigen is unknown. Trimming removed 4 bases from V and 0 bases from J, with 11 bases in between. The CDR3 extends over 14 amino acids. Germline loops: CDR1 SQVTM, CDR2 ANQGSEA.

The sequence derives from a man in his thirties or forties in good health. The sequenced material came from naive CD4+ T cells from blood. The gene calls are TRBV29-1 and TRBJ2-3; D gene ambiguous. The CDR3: CSVVGQASTDTQYF. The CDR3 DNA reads TGCAGCGTTGTCGGGCAGGCGAGCACAGATACGCAGTATTTT.